This T cell receptor (beta chain) was retrieved from a study of beta chain features in type 1 diabetes. Concerning this clone: Antigen specificity is unknown.

Findings and limits, study-wide: TCRB repertoires of naive, central memory and Treg cells appeared more similar among patients than among healthy donors. These data did not resolve whether HLA type affects TCRB rearrangement. All four CD4+ subsets of Type 1 diabetes patients contained TCRB CDR3s that were moderately but significantly shorter.

Trimming cost V 5 bases and J 4 bases, with 6 bases left between them. CDR3 length: 11 residues. Germline CDR1 is MNHEY and CDR2 is SVGAGI. All of the isolated RNA was reverse transcribed, so expressed TCRB transcripts were sequenced. Assay: immunoSEQ multiplex PCR; the TCRdb copy retains only in-frame clones and omits some. In the table there are nearly 350,000 clones, roughly a tenth of which are singletons. V is TRBV6-5 and J is TRBJ2-7; D gene uncertain. The TCR was taken from a man aged 30 to 39 with type 1 diabetes. Input material: central memory CD4+ T cells from blood. The CDR3 DNA reads TGTGCCAGCAGTAAAGGGTACGAGCAGTACTTC. Its translation is CASSKGYEQYF.